In this sample, the clone carrying this TCR beta chain turned up a few times. This specimen comes from a study of T-cell memory formation after mild COVID-19. At the level of the study: For the most part, TCR clusters were specific to one donor.

The authors produced TCR alpha and TCR beta cDNA libraries with sample barcodes and UMIs by 5'RACE using constant-segment primers. TCRdb fed the 5' RACE reads into MiXCR, producing one record per CDR3 protein. The table shows roughly 370,000 distinct CDR3 sequences, with 15% to 20% occurring only once. Germline trimming cut 2 bases from V and 7 bases from J; bases unmatched to any gene: 7. The CDR3 loop spans 15 amino acids. The germline CDR1 and CDR2 sequences are MGHRA and YSYEKL. Material: PBMCs or a T cell subset sorted from them (not recorded which). The receptor's source is a man between 18 and 35 years old who had mild COVID-19 (a few samples of this study predate the infection). Cell type and time point are not known. The chain uses TRBV4-1 and TRBJ2-1; 8 bases agree with TRBD2. In DNA form, the CDR3 reads TGCGCCAGCAGCCAAATCGGGGGGGCCCGGAATGAGCAGTTCTTC. Protein: CASSQIGGARNEQFF.